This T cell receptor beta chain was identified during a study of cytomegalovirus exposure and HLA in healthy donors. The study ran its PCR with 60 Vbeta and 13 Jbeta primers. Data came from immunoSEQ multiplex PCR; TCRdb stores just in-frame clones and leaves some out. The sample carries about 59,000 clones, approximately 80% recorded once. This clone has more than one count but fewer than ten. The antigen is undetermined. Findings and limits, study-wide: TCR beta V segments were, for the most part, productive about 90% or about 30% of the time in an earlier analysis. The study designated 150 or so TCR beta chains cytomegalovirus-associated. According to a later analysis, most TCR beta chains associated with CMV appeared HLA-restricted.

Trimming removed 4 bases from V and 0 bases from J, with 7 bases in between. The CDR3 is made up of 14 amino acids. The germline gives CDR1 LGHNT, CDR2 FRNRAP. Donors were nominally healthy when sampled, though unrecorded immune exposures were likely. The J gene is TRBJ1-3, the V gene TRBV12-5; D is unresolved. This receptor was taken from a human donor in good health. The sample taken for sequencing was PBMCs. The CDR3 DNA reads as TGTGCTAGTGGTTCGGGGAGCTCTGGAAACACCATATATTTT. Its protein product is CASGSGSSGNTIYF. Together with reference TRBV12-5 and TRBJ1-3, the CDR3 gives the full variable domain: DARVTQTPRHKVTEMGQEVTMRCQPILGHNTVFWYRQTMMQGLELLAYFRNRAPLDDSGMPKDRFSAEMPDATLATLKIQPSEPRDSAVYFCASGSGSSGNTIYFGEGSWLTVV.